This T cell receptor (beta chain) originates from a study of blood T cells in healthy people across ages. General observations from the study: No conclusive comparison of naive versus antigen-experienced cells was possible with unsorted PBMCs.

A second PCR, run for roughly 7 to 12 cycles, used a sample-barcoded 5' primer plus a J-beta primer mix. A template-switch adaptor with 12 random nucleotides tagged each cDNA molecule. Every individual sample yielded 2.5 million or more paired-end reads (each containing CDR3). Each CDR3 protein is one row after TCRdb ran MiXCR on the 5' RACE reads. Among more than 800,000 distinct CDR3 sequences listed, around 43% were seen once. The CDR3 extends over 15 amino acids. Looked up from germline, CDR1 is SGHRS and CDR2 is YFSETQ. Notes on this clonotype: As yet, its antigen is unknown. A much bigger clone sits one base away, suggesting this may be a read error.

The chain joins TRBV5-1 to TRBJ2-5; 7 bases match TRBD2. The receptor was isolated from a woman aged 60 to 75 in good health. Sequences were obtained from blood. In DNA form, the CDR3 reads TGCGCCGGCAGCGAGCCTCGAGCGGGACAAGAGACCCAGTACTTC. This gives the protein CAGSEPRAGQETQYF.